A selection of T cell receptor beta chains follows, all from one sample in a study of patients and donors after allogeneic stem cell transplantation. TCRdb re-called the RT-PCR reads with MiXCR, one entry per CDR3 protein. This sample yields a few hundred thousand distinct CDR3 sequences, of which 38% are seen a single time; around 10% belongs to the top ten. Sequencing was done on a sample of blood, either unsorted or a sorted T cell fraction (not recorded which). The receptors derive from a human donor who was either an allogeneic HSCT recipient or a stem cell or donor lymphocyte infusion donor (not recorded which). It is not recorded whose cells these are; they may come from a transplant donor. Both conserved end residues are part of each CDR3. The order of the fields is clone size, V gene, D gene, J gene, CDR3 protein, CDR3 DNA. A D gene is named only where the DNA matches it firmly. Only some rows state a clone size, as once, few, many or a class for expanded clones.

.	TRBV5-6	.	TRBJ2-5	CASNLRGSGETQYF	TGTGCCAGCAACCTGAGGGGGAGCGGGGAGACCCAGTACTTC
.	TRBV12-3/TRBV12-4	.	TRBJ1-2	CASSPGQSYGYTF	TGTGCCAGCAGCCCCGGACAGTCATATGGCTACACCTTC
few	TRBV12-3/TRBV12-4	.	TRBJ1-5	CASSLTGLEPQHF	TGTGCCAGCAGCCTTACAGGGCTTGAGCCCCAGCATTTT
few	TRBV12-3/TRBV12-4	.	TRBJ1-1	CASRQGGTEAFF	TGTGCCAGCAGGCAAGGGGGGACTGAAGCTTTCTTT
few	TRBV27	.	TRBJ2-7	CASSPRAGPYEQYF	TGTGCCAGCAGCCCAAGGGCAGGCCCCTACGAGCAGTACTTC
.	TRBV20-1	.	TRBJ2-7	CSARTSSYEQYF	TGCAGTGCTAGGACATCTTCCTACGAGCAGTACTTC
.	TRBV29-1	TRBD1	TRBJ1-4	CSVRLQGGAEKLFF	TGCAGCGTTCGATTACAGGGGGGAGCAGAAAAACTGTTTTTT
.	TRBV4-2	.	TRBJ2-5	CASSQEYVRLPYF	TGTGCCAGCAGCCAAGAATATGTTCGGCTCCCGTACTTC
.	TRBV15	TRBD1	TRBJ2-7	CATSLRQGGVTYEQYF	TGTGCCACCAGCCTAAGACAGGGGGGAGTAACCTACGAGCAGTACTTC
.	TRBV27	.	TRBJ1-3	CASSPGRGGNTIYF	TGTGCCAGCAGCCCGGGGAGAGGAGGAAACACCATATATTTT
once	TRBV18	.	TRBJ2-3	CASSPTRRDTQYF	TGTGCCAGCTCACCGACCAGAAGAGATACGCAGTATTTT
many	TRBV7-9	TRBD2	TRBJ2-1	CASSLGLADEQFF	TGTGCCAGCAGCCTGGGACTAGCGGACGAGCAGTTCTTC
.	TRBV18	.	TRBJ1-6	CASSRDAYNSPLHF	TGTGCCAGCTCCCGGGATGCGTATAATTCACCCCTCCACTTT
.	TRBV6-2/TRBV6-3	.	TRBJ2-7	CASKTTGSYEQYF	TGTGCCAGCAAGACGACGGGGTCGTACGAGCAGTACTTC
.	TRBV9	.	TRBJ1-1	CASSVGTNMNTEAFF	TGTGCCAGCAGCGTAGGGACAAACATGAACACTGAAGCTTTCTTT
few	TRBV7-9	.	TRBJ2-1	CASSDPAGPYNEQFF	TGTGCCAGCAGCGATCCGGCGGGGCCCTACAATGAGCAGTTCTTC
.	TRBV12-3/TRBV12-4	.	TRBJ2-5	CASSWSNAGAGETQYF	TGTGCCAGCAGTTGGAGTAACGCAGGAGCAGGGGAGACCCAGTACTTC
few	TRBV5-1	.	TRBJ1-2	CASSPRQTYGYTF	TGCGCCAGCAGCCCAAGACAGACTTATGGCTACACCTTC
.	TRBV10-3	.	TRBJ1-2	CAISGQLSGGGYTF	TGTGCCATCAGTGGACAGTTATCGGGAGGTGGCTACACCTTC
few	TRBV29-1	.	TRBJ1-2	CSVDGFSRPYGYTF	TGCAGCGTTGATGGGTTTTCCAGGCCCTATGGCTACACCTTC
.	TRBV20-1	TRBD1	TRBJ1-1	CSVRASGGTTEAFF	TGCAGTGTGCGAGCCTCAGGGGGCACCACTGAAGCTTTCTTT
few	TRBV6-1	.	TRBJ1-6	CASSRGYTSPLHF	TGTGCCAGCAGTCGGGGATACACCTCACCCCTCCACTTT
.	TRBV29-1	TRBD1	TRBJ1-1	CSVLTGDNTEAFF	TGCAGCGTACTTACAGGGGATAACACTGAAGCTTTCTTT
few	TRBV5-5	TRBD1	TRBJ1-2	CASSPLGVRTGNDYGYTF	TGTGCCAGCAGCCCTTTAGGAGTTCGGACAGGGAACGACTATGGCTACACCTTC
.	TRBV7-9	TRBD1	TRBJ1-1	CASSIDPTGAGTEAFF	TGTGCCAGCAGCATTGATCCGACAGGGGCAGGCACTGAAGCTTTCTTT
.	TRBV7-2	.	TRBJ1-4	CASSLGESEKLFF	TGTGCCAGCAGCTTAGGGGAAAGTGAAAAACTGTTTTTT
few	TRBV7-2	TRBD1	TRBJ1-2	CASSLMGQGFFYGYTF	TGTGCCAGCAGCCTTATGGGACAGGGTTTCTTTTATGGCTACACCTTC
few	TRBV10-3	.	TRBJ1-1	CAISESMEGTAFF	TGTGCCATCAGTGAGTCGATGGAGGGGACGGCTTTCTTT
once	TRBV20-1	TRBD1	TRBJ1-3	CSAPDRGDTIYF	TGCAGTGCTCCCGACAGGGGAGACACCATATATTTT
few	TRBV20-1	.	TRBJ1-6	CSARPRQVPSPSPLHF	TGCAGTGCTAGACCCCGACAGGTCCCCTCGCCCTCACCCCTCCACTTT
.	TRBV4-1	TRBD1	TRBJ1-1	CASSHPGQRIGEAFF	TGCGCCAGCAGCCACCCGGGACAGAGGATAGGGGAAGCTTTCTTT
.	TRBV10-3	.	TRBJ1-1	CAISEKGMNTEAFF	TGTGCCATCAGTGAAAAAGGGATGAACACTGAAGCTTTCTTT
once	TRBV4-2	TRBD2	TRBJ2-1	CASSQESSGGHTSNEQFF	TGTGCCAGCAGCCAAGAAAGCTCGGGGGGGCATACGAGTAATGAGCAGTTCTTC
few	TRBV20-1	TRBD1	TRBJ1-2	CSGGQNYGYTF	TGCAGTGGGGGACAGAACTATGGCTACACCTTC
.	TRBV6-6	.	TRBJ2-2	CATSPPGTGGAGELFF	TGTGCCACCTCACCCCCTGGAACAGGGGGGGCCGGGGAGCTGTTTTTT
once	TRBV5-4	TRBD1	TRBJ2-5	CASRRQGSGETQYF	TGTGCCAGCAGAAGACAGGGCTCGGGGGAGACCCAGTACTTC
.	TRBV4-1	.	TRBJ2-2	CASSPDNLNTGELFF	TGCGCCAGCAGCCCTGACAACCTCAACACCGGGGAGCTGTTTTTT
few	TRBV7-9	.	TRBJ1-6	CASSPPQGDIYNSPLHF	TGTGCCAGCAGCCCCCCCCAAGGGGACATTTATAATTCACCCCTCCACTTT
.	TRBV11-2	TRBD2	TRBJ2-5	CASSPRLAWGQETQYF	TGTGCCAGCAGCCCGCGACTAGCGTGGGGCCAAGAGACCCAGTACTTC
once	TRBV20-1	TRBD1	TRBJ1-2	CSASHRGPIWYGYTF	TGCAGTGCTAGCCACAGGGGGCCGATTTGGTATGGCTACACCTTC
few	TRBV20-1	.	TRBJ2-2	CSVEGTGELFF	TGCAGTGTTGAGGGCACCGGGGAGCTGTTTTTT